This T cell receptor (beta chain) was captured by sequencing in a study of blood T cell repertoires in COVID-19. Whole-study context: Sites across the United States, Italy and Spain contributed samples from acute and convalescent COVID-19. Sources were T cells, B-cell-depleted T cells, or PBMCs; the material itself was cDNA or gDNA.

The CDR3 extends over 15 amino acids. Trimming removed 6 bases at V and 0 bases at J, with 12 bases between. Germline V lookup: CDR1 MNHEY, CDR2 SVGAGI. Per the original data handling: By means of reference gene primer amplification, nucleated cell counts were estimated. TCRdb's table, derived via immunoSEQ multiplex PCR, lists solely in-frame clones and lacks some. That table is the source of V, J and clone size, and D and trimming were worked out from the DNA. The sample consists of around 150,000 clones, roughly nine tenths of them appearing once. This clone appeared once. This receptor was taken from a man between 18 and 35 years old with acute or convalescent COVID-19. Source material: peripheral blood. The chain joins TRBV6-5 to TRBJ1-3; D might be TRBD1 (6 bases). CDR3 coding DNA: TGTGCCAGCAGGAGGGGGGGCTCCTCTGGAAACACCATATATTTT. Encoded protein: CASRRGGSSGNTIYF.